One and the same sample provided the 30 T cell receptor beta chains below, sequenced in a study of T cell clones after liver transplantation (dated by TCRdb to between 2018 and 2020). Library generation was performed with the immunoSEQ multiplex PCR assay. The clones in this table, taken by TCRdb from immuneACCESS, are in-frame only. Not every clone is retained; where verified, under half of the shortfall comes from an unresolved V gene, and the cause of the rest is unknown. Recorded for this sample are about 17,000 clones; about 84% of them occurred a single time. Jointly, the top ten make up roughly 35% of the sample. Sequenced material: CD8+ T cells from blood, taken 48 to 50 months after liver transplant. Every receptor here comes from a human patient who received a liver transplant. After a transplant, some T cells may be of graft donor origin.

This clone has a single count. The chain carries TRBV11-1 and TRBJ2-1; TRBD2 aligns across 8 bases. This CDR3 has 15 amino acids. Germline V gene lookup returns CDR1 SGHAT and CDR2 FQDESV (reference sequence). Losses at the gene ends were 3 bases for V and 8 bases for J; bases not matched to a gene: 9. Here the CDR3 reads CASSFLRGGFDEQFF. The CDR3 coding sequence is TGTGCCAGCAGCTTCCTCCGGGGGGGTTTTGATGAGCAGTTCTTC.

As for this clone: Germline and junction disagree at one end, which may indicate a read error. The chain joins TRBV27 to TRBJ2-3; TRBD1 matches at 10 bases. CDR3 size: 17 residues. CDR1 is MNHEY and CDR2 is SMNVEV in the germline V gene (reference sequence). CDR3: CASSLSSGDRGTDTQYF. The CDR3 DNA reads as TGTGCCAGCAGTTTATCGTCGGGGGACAGGGGCACGGATACGCAGTATTTT.

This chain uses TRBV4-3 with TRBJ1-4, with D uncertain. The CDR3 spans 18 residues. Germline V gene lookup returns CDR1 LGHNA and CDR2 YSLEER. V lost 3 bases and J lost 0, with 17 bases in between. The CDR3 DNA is TGCGCCAGCAGCCAGGACTCCTCCGTGGGTGCAACTAATGAAAAACTGTTTTTT. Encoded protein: CASSQDSSVGATNEKLFF.

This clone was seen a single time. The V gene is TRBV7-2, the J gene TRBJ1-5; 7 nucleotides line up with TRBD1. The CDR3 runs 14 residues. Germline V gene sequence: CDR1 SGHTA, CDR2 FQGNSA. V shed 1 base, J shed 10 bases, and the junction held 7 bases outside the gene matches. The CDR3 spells CASSLEGQRGPQHF. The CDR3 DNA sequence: TGTGCCAGCAGCTTAGAGGGACAGAGAGGTCCCCAGCATTTT.

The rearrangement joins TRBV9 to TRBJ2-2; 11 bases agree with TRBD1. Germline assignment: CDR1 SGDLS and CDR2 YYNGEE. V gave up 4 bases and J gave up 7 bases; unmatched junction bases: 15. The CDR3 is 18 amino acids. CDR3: CASSSPRTGGVNGGELFF. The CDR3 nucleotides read TGTGCCAGCAGCTCCCCCAGGACAGGGGGCGTTAACGGCGGGGAGCTGTTTTTT.

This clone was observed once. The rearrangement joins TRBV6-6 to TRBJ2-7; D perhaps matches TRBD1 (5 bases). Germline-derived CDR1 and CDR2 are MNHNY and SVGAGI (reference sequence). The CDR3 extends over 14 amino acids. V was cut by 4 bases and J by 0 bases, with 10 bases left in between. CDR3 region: CASSFTDSSYEQYF. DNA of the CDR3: TGTGCCAGCAGTTTTACCGACAGCTCCTACGAGCAGTACTTC.

The CDR3 DNA follows: TGTGCCAGCAGCATCCTGACAGATACGCAGTATTTT. Translation gives CASSILTDTQYF. This rearrangement joins TRBV21-1 to TRBJ2-3; TRBD2, the table's D call, was not compared with the DNA. TRBV21-1 is flagged as a pseudogene. The CDR3 spans 12 residues.

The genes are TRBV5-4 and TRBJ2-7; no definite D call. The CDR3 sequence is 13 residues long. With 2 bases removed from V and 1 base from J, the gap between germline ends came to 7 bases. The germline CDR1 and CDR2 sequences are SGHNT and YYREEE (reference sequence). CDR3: CASSFQASYEQYF. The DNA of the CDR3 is TGTGCCAGCAGCTTCCAGGCTTCCTACGAGCAGTACTTC.

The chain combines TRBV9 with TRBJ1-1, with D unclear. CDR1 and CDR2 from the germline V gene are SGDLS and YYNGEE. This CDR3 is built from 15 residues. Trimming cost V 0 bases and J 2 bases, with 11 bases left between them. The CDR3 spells CASSVATGGNTEAFF. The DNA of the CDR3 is TGTGCCAGCAGCGTAGCTACGGGAGGAAACACTGAAGCTTTCTTT. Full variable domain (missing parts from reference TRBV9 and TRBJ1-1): DSGVTQTPKHLITATGQRVTLRCSPRSGDLSVYWYQQSLDQGLQFLIQYYNGEERAKGNILERFSAQQFPDLHSELNLSSLELGDSALYFCASSVATGGNTEAFFGQGTRLTVV.

The chain's CDR3 is CASSLAENYGYTF. Here the CDR3 DNA reads TGTGCCAGCAGCTTAGCCGAGAACTATGGCTACACCTTC. The chain couples TRBV7-3 to TRBJ1-2; D not certain. V was cut by 2 bases and J by 2 bases, with 6 bases left in between. The germline gives CDR1 SGHTA, CDR2 FQGTGA. The CDR3 totals 13 residues.

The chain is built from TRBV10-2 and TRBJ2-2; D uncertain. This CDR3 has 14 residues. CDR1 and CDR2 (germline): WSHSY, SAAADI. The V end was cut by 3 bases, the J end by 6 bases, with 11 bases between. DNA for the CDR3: TGCGCCAGCAGTGATAAGGGATTGTCCGGGGAGCTGTTTTTT. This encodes CASSDKGLSGELFF.

CDR3 sequence: CASSLGTGRETQYF. The CDR3 DNA is TGTGCCAGCAGCTTAGGGACAGGGCGAGAGACCCAGTACTTC. The chain links TRBV7-7 to TRBJ2-5; TRBD1 agrees at 8 bases. The CDR3 spans 14 residues. Trimming removed 1 base from V and 4 bases from J; junction bases left unmatched: 2. Per germline, CDR1 SSHAT and CDR2 FNYEAQ (reference sequence).

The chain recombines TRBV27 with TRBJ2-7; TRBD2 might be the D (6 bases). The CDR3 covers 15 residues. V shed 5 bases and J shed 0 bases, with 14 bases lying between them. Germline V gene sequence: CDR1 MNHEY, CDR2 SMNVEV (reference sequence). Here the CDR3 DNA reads TGTGCCAGCAGTCCGCGGACTAAGAGCTCCTACGAGCAGTACTTC. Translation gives CASSPRTKSSYEQYF.

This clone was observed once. The CDR3 sequence is CASSSDSGYGYTF. CDR3 sequence (DNA): TGCGCCAGCAGCTCGGACTCTGGCTATGGCTACACCTTC. The rearrangement joins TRBV5-1 to TRBJ1-2, with no clear D. This CDR3 contains 13 residues. Germline CDR1 is SGHRS and CDR2 is YFSETQ. V was clipped by 3 bases and J by 4 bases, with 10 bases between them.

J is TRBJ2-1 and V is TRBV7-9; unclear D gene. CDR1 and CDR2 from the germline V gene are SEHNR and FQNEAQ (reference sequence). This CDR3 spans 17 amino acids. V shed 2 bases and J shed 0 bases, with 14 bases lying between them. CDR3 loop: CASSLPNGGNSYNEQFF. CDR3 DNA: TGTGCCAGCAGCTTACCTAATGGCGGTAACTCCTACAATGAGCAGTTCTTC.

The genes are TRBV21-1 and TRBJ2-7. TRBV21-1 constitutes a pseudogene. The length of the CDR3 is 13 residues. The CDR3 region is CASSKGKGYEQYF. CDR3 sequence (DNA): TGTGCCAGCAGCAAAGGAAAGGGATACGAGCAGTACTTC.

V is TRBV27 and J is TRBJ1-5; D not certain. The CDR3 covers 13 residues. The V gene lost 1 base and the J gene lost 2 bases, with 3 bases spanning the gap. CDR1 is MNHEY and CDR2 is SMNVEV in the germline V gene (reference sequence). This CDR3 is CASSLWGNQPQHF. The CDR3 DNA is TGTGCCAGCAGTTTATGGGGCAATCAGCCCCAGCATTTT.

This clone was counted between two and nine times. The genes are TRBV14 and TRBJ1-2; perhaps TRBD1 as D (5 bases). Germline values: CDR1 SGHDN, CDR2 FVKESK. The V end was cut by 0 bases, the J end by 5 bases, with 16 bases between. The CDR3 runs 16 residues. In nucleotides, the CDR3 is TGTGCCAGCAGCCAAGAGTGGACAAGGAACGCATATGGCTACACCTTC. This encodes CASSQEWTRNAYGYTF.

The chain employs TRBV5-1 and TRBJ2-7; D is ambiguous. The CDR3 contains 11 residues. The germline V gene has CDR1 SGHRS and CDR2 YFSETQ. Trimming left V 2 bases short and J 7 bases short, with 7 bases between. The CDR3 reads CASSFGTEQYF. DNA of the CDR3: TGCGCCAGCAGCTTCGGAACGGAGCAGTACTTC.

The CDR3 nucleotides read TGCGCCAGCAGCCAAGATGCGGGAGGAGCCAATGAGCAGTTCTTC. Translating gives CASSQDAGGANEQFF. The chain combines TRBV4-3 with TRBJ2-1, with 8 bases lining up with TRBD2. V trimming: 0 bases; J trimming: 6 bases; junction bases outside the gene matches: 4. Per the germline V gene, CDR1 is LGHNA and CDR2 is YSLEER. CDR3 length: 15 residues.

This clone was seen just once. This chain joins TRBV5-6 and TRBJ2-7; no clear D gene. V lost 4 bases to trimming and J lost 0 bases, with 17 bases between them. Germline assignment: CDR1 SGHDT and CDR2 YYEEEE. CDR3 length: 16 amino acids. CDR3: CASSIGARVSSYEQYF. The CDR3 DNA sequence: TGTGCCAGCAGCATCGGTGCCCGAGTAAGCTCCTACGAGCAGTACTTC.

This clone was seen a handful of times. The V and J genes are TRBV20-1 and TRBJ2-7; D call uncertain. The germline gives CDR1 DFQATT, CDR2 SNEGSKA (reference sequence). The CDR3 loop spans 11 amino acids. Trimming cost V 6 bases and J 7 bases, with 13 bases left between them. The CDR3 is CSAPDQGEQYF. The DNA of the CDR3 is TGCAGTGCCCCCGACCAAGGGGAGCAGTACTTC.

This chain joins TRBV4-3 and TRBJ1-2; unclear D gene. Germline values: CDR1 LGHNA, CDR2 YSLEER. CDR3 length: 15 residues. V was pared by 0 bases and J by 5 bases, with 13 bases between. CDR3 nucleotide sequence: TGCGCCAGCAGCCAAGATAGATTCAGCCCTTATGGCTACACCTTC. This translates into CASSQDRFSPYGYTF.

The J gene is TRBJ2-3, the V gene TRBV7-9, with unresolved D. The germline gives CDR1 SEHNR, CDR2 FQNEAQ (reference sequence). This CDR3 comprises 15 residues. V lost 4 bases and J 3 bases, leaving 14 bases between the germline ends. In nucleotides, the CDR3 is TGTGCCAGCAGCTCCCCTGCGATGCGGACAGATACGCAGTATTTT. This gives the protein CASSSPAMRTDTQYF.

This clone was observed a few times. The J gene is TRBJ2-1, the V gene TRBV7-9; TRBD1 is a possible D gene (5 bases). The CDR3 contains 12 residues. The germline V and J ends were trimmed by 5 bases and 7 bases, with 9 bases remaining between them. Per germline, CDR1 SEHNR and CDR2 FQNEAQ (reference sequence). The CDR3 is CASSQDSNEQFF. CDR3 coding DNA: TGTGCCAGCAGCCAAGACAGTAATGAGCAGTTCTTC.

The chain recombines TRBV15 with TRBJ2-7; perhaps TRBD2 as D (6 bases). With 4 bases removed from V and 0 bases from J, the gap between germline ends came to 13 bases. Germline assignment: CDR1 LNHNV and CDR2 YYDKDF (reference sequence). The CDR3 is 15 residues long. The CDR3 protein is CATSTARESSYEQYF. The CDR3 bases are TGTGCCACCAGCACCGCACGGGAGAGCTCCTACGAGCAGTACTTC.

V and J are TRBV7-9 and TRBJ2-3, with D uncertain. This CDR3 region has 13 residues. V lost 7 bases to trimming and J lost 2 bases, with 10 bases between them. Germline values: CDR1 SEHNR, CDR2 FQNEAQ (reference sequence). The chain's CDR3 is CASNPLDTDTQYF. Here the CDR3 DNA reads TGTGCCAGCAACCCTCTTGACACAGATACGCAGTATTTT. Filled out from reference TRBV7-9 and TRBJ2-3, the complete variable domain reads DTGVSQNPRHKITKRGQNVTFRCDPISEHNRLYWYRQTLGQGPEFLTYFQNEAQLEKSRLLSDRFSAERPKGSFSTLEIQRTEQGDSAMYLCASNPLDTDTQYFGPGTRLTVL.

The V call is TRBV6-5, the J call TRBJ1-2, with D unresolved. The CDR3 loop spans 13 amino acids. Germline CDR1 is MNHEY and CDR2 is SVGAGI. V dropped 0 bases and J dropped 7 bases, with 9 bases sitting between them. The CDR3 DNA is TGTGCCAGCAGTTACTCTACCGGTATTGGCTACACCTTC. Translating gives CASSYSTGIGYTF.

The CDR3 loop reads CASSLAVGGHGGYTF. The CDR3 bases are TGTGCCAGCAGCTTAGCGGTCGGGGGCCATGGAGGCTACACCTTC. This rearrangement joins TRBV11-2 to TRBJ1-2, with a possible D match to TRBD1 (6 bases). The V end lost 1 base, the J end lost 8 bases, and 17 bases lay between the germline ends. The CDR3 is made up of 15 amino acids. Germline assignment: CDR1 SGHAT and CDR2 FQNNGV.

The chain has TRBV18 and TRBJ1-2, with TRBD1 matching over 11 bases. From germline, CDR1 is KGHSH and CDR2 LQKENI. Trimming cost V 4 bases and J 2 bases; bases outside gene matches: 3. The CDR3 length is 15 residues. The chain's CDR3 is CASSQGQGDNYGYTF. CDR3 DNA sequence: TGTGCCAGCTCACAGGGACAGGGGGACAACTATGGCTACACCTTC.